Listed here is a single T cell receptor (beta chain). CDR3 length: 13 amino acids. Germline assignment: CDR1 SQVTM and CDR2 ANQGSEA. Trimming shortened V by 4 bases and J by 0 bases, and 9 bases separated the two germline ends. This record comes from a study of blood T cell repertoires in COVID-19. Only in-frame clones appear in the TCRdb table, and some are missing; sequencing was by immunoSEQ multiplex PCR. This sample has around 37,000 clones, with 87% found just once. This TCR came from a man between 50 and 59 years old with active or convalescent COVID-19. Input material: peripheral blood. The V gene is TRBV29-1, the J gene TRBJ2-5; perhaps TRBD2 as D (5 bases). The CDR3 nucleotides are TGCAGCGTTGGAGGGCTTTACCAAGAGACCCAGTACTTC. Its translation is CSVGGLYQETQYF.